The rows below give T cell receptor beta chains drawn from one sample of a study of T cells in Graves' hyperthyroidism and ophthalmopathy. TCRdb processed the multiplex PCR reads anew with MiXCR; each CDR3 protein has one entry. The sample contains approximately 690,000 distinct CDR3 sequences, 14% of which appear only once. Sequenced input: blood. These receptors came from a woman between 50 and 59 years old with Graves' ophthalmopathy. Both conserved end residues are part of each CDR3.

j_gene,v_gene,CDR3aa
TRBJ2-1,TRBV3-1,CASSQAGMGSNEQFF
TRBJ1-2,TRBV6-2/TRBV6-3,CASSYASRLIMSGYTF
TRBJ2-3,TRBV3-1,CASSLPGSSDTQYF
TRBJ2-7,TRBV12-3/TRBV12-4,CASSFGLPYEQYF
TRBJ2-3,TRBV12-5,CASGLEAPLAGGPTDTQYF
TRBJ2-3,TRBV18,CASSPPFFLRLAEPHDTQYF
TRBJ2-1,TRBV2,CASSEGLAGGVDEQFF
TRBJ2-5,TRBV5-1,CASSSRPRETQYF
TRBJ1-2,TRBV14,CASSQERGRGGYGYTF
TRBJ2-4,TRBV7-2,CASSLRGGVGNIQYF
TRBJ2-3,TRBV24-1,CATSDLQSESSTDTQYF
TRBJ1-5,TRBV18,CASSPPSEEPQHF
TRBJ1-5,TRBV7-2,CASSLTGVNQPQHF
TRBJ1-1,TRBV19,CASSMGQQNTEAFF
TRBJ2-1,TRBV20-1,CSARVAEGSYNEQFF
TRBJ1-2,TRBV4-3,CASSPEMWDGYTF
TRBJ2-6,TRBV7-3,CASSPEGHSGANVLTF
TRBJ1-3,TRBV5-1,CASSLEWTGSGNTIYF
TRBJ1-2,TRBV7-3,CASSLTPGGVNGYTF
TRBJ2-1,TRBV27,CASYVGTGSSYNEQFF
TRBJ1-1,TRBV6-1,CASTTFGNTEAFF
TRBJ2-7,TRBV10-3,CAIREPSGSYEQYF
TRBJ1-3,TRBV7-9,CASRYGEGSGNTIYF
TRBJ2-1,TRBV24-1,CATSRGPYNEQFF
TRBJ1-1,TRBV28,CASSLSVTGGKAFF
TRBJ2-7,TRBV15,CATSMGLAESSYEQYF
TRBJ2-7,TRBV10-3,CAISESTSPTYEQCF
TRBJ2-7,TRBV5-1,CASTGQPYEQYF
TRBJ2-7,TRBV9,CASSAASKAGEQYF
TRBJ2-3,TRBV5-1,CASSGLLAGGLITDTQYF
TRBJ2-1,TRBV18,CASSPTGAYDEQFF
TRBJ2-7,TRBV2,CASQGTQQYF
TRBJ1-1,TRBV15,CATSTVRVGTEAFF
TRBJ1-1,TRBV2,CASSGGQANTAFF
TRBJ2-1,TRBV20-1,CSARAGGSSYNEQFF
TRBJ1-2,TRBV7-9,CASSLDGEFNGYTF
TRBJ2-1,TRBV6-2/TRBV6-3,CASSYSKQLISYNEQFF
TRBJ2-1,TRBV4-2,CASSQEPDTSSYNEQFF
TRBJ1-5,TRBV5-5,CASSPVFRDRVSNQPQHF
TRBJ1-1,TRBV5-1,CASSLSPVATEAFF
TRBJ1-1,TRBV2,CASSEARGFEAFF
TRBJ2-5,TRBV10-3,CAISVAGDVKTQYF
TRBJ2-1,TRBV12-3/TRBV12-4,CASTMGLAGSYNEQFF
TRBJ2-1,TRBV12-3/TRBV12-4,CASSFVTNLNNEQFF
TRBJ2-1,TRBV5-6,CASSLRQVYNEQFF
TRBJ1-1,TRBV7-2,CASSATNRGMNTEAFF
TRBJ2-3,TRBV18,CASSPRQGGTADTQYF
TRBJ2-1,TRBV12-3/TRBV12-4,CASSSLTGYEQFF
TRBJ2-5,TRBV25-1,CASSEYGAGIALGETQYF
TRBJ2-7,TRBV7-8,CASSLITTSGRFYEQYF
TRBJ1-2,TRBV3-1,CASSQDKSRSYGYTF
TRBJ2-2,TRBV14,CASSQVLGAGELFF
TRBJ2-1,TRBV11-2,CASSLVGLAGEPYNEQFF
TRBJ2-7,TRBV7-7,CASSPSETRGSEQYF
TRBJ2-7,TRBV6-5,CASSYGTGFIEQYF